The 17 T cell receptor beta chains given below trace back to one sample, sequenced in a study of T cells in Graves' hyperthyroidism and ophthalmopathy. RNA transcripts were the template for amplifying TCR beta CDR3 regions. The primer set for the first-round RT-PCR of the TCR CDR3 was HTBI. One entry per CDR3 protein, called by TCRdb with MiXCR from the multiplex PCR reads. The table lists roughly 250,000 distinct CDR3 sequences, about 20% of them singletons. The sample taken for sequencing was blood. The source is a man aged 25 to 40 with Graves' ophthalmopathy.

J is TRBJ2-3 and V is TRBV3-1, with 13 bases matching TRBD2. The CDR3 covers 17 residues. V trimming: 4 bases; J trimming: 2 bases; junction bases outside the gene matches: 6. Germline V gene sequence: CDR1 LGHDT, CDR2 YNNKEL (reference sequence). The CDR3 DNA follows: TGTGCCAGCAGCCTTCGGGGACTAGCGGGATTCACAGATACGCAGTATTTT. Its translation: CASSLRGLAGFTDTQYF.

In its sample, this clonotype was seen a few times. The rearrangement links TRBV6-5 to TRBJ2-3; 7 bases fit TRBD2. With 0 bases clipped from V and 4 bases from J, the junction kept 4 bases outside the gene matches. The CDR3 length is 15 residues. Germline V CDR1 and CDR2: MNHEY, SVGAGI. For the CDR3, the DNA is TGTGCCAGCAGTTACTCGAGCGGGAAGTCAGATACGCAGTATTTT. Translated, it gives CASSYSSGKSDTQYF.

This clonotype was seen more than once but under ten times. The chain carries TRBV7-9 and TRBJ2-1; D not resolved. Germline V lookup: CDR1 SEHNR, CDR2 FQNEAQ (reference sequence). V lost 5 bases to trimming and J lost 8 bases, with 10 bases between them. The CDR3 consists of 12 residues. The DNA of the CDR3 is TGTGCCAGCAGCACCGCCACCCATGAGCAGTTCTTC. This codes for CASSTATHEQFF. Together with reference TRBV7-9 and TRBJ2-1, the CDR3 gives the full variable domain: DTGVSQNPRHKITKRGQNVTFRCDPISEHNRLYWYRQTLGQGPEFLTYFQNEAQLEKSRLLSDRFSAERPKGSFSTLEIQRTEQGDSAMYLCASSTATHEQFFGPGTRLTVL.

The chain employs TRBV9 and TRBJ2-7, with D unclear. Germline V gene lookup returns CDR1 SGDLS and CDR2 YYNGEE. V dropped 0 bases and J dropped 2 bases, with 12 bases sitting between them. The CDR3 sequence is 15 residues long. The CDR3 loop is CASSVGSQITYEQYF. In DNA, the CDR3 is TGTGCCAGCAGCGTAGGTAGCCAGATTACCTACGAGCAGTACTTC.

Many counts were recorded for this clonotype. At one boundary the junction diverges from the germline segment, which might be a read error. This chain connects TRBV2 to TRBJ2-1, with D unresolved. CDR1 and CDR2 (germline): SNHLY, FYNNEI. CDR3 size: 13 residues. CDR3 sequence: CASREVVYYEQFF. As DNA, the CDR3 is TGTGCCAGCAGGGAAGTAGTCTACTATGAGCAGTTCTTC.

This chain connects TRBV11-3 to TRBJ2-5; 8 nucleotides line up with TRBD2. V shed 5 bases, J shed 12 bases, and the junction held 8 bases outside the gene matches. The CDR3 has 12 amino acids. In germline, CDR1 is SGHNT, CDR2 YENEEA. The CDR3 region has the DNA TGTGCCAGCAGCCTCGGGAGGGGAATGGAGTACTTC. Protein sequence: CASSLGRGMEYF.

The rearrangement links TRBV27 to TRBJ1-2; TRBD1 matches at 7 bases. From germline, CDR1 is MNHEY and CDR2 SMNVEV (reference sequence). The CDR3 has 15 amino acids. V was pared by 5 bases and J by 9 bases, with 15 bases of the junction left unmatched. The CDR3 sequence: CASSVNRDSGLSYTF. CDR3 DNA: TGTGCCAGCAGTGTCAACCGGGACAGCGGTCTGAGCTACACCTTC.

This clonotype was detected a few times. The chain is built from TRBV10-3 and TRBJ1-2; 9 nucleotides match TRBD1. The CDR3 contains 15 residues. Germline loops: CDR1 ENHRY, CDR2 SYGVKD. V gave up 6 bases and J gave up 2 bases; unmatched junction bases: 7. CDR3 coding DNA: TGTGCCATCAGCGCTGACAGGGGGGGAAACTATGGCTACACCTTC. Protein: CAISADRGGNYGYTF.

V is TRBV19 and J is TRBJ2-1; 10 bases line up with TRBD2. This CDR3 has 17 amino acids. Losses at the gene ends were 3 bases for V and 1 base for J; bases not matched to a gene: 6. The V gene's germline CDR1 is LNHDA and CDR2 SQIVND (reference sequence). CDR3: CASSIRRTSGSYNEQFF. The DNA of the CDR3 is TGTGCCAGTAGTATTCGGCGGACTAGCGGATCCTACAATGAGCAGTTCTTC.

The chain couples TRBV11-3 to TRBJ2-3; 8 bases fit TRBD2. The CDR3 consists of 16 residues. The ends lost 5 bases at V and 2 bases at J; junction bases unmatched: 9. The germline V gene has CDR1 SGHNT and CDR2 YENEEA. The CDR3 protein is CASSTRSGKNTDTQYF. The CDR3 DNA is TGTGCCAGCAGCACCCGTAGCGGGAAGAACACAGATACGCAGTATTTT.

The genes are TRBV7-9 and TRBJ2-7, with 7 positions matching TRBD2. The CDR3 covers 16 residues. V lost 1 base and J lost 2; bases outside the gene matches: 8. Germline values: CDR1 SEHNR, CDR2 FQNEAQ (reference sequence). This chain's CDR3 is CASSLVWLAEPYEQYF. Written as DNA, the CDR3 is TGTGCCAGCAGCTTAGTTTGGCTAGCGGAGCCCTACGAGCAGTACTTC.

The rearrangement uses TRBV10-2 and TRBJ2-7; 7 bases are shared with TRBD2. Per germline, CDR1 WSHSY and CDR2 SAAADI. The CDR3 is 15 amino acids. J lost 0 bases, V lost 7 bases, and 9 bases had no gene match. The CDR3 reads CASTGGLSSSYEQYF. For the CDR3, the DNA is TGCGCCAGCACGGGGGGACTATCGAGCTCCTACGAGCAGTACTTC.

V is TRBV2 and J is TRBJ2-1, with a weak D call TRBD2 (5 bases). The CDR3 consists of 14 residues. The germline gives CDR1 SNHLY, CDR2 FYNNEI. Here the CDR3 reads CAKGLGTSDNEQFF. CDR3 nucleotide sequence: TGTGCTAAAGGTTTGGGAACTAGTGATAATGAGCAGTTCTTC.

In its sample, this clonotype was seen many times. J is TRBJ2-4 and V is TRBV28; tentatively, D is TRBD1 or TRBD2 (5 bases each). This CDR3 has 13 residues. The germline V and J ends were trimmed by 3 bases and 4 bases, with 7 bases remaining between them. The germline V gene has CDR1 MDHEN and CDR2 SYDVKM. The CDR3 sequence: CASSLGRKNIQYF. CDR3 coding DNA: TGTGCCAGCAGTTTGGGACGGAAAAACATTCAGTACTTC.

The table lists this clonotype with many counts. Written as DNA, the CDR3 is TGTGCCAGCAGTCTCCGACACCAGGGGGACACTGAAGCTTTCTTT. Protein product: CASSLRHQGDTEAFF. This chain connects TRBV12-3 or TRBV12-4 to TRBJ1-1; TRBD1 aligns across 7 bases. This CDR3 region has 15 residues. V lost 5 bases, J lost 3 bases, and 9 bases stayed unmatched.

V is TRBV9 and J is TRBJ2-1; D is ambiguous. CDR3 size: 11 residues. Between the trimmed V and J ends, which lost 2 bases and 5 bases, there was a span of 2 bases. In germline, CDR1 is SGDLS, CDR2 YYNGEE. The CDR3 nucleotides read TGTGCCAGCAGCGTGAACAATGAGCAGTTCTTC. It codes for CASSVNNEQFF.

This clonotype was seen at least ten times. CDR3 DNA sequence: TGTGCCAGCAGCCTACCGGGACTAGCGGGAGGCCCTAGCACAGATACGCAGTATTTT. It codes for CASSLPGLAGGPSTDTQYF. This sequence joins TRBV3-1 and TRBJ2-3; 15 bases match TRBD2. J lost 0 bases, V lost 4 bases, and 8 bases had no gene match. The CDR3 is 19 residues long. In germline, CDR1 is LGHDT, CDR2 YNNKEL (reference sequence).